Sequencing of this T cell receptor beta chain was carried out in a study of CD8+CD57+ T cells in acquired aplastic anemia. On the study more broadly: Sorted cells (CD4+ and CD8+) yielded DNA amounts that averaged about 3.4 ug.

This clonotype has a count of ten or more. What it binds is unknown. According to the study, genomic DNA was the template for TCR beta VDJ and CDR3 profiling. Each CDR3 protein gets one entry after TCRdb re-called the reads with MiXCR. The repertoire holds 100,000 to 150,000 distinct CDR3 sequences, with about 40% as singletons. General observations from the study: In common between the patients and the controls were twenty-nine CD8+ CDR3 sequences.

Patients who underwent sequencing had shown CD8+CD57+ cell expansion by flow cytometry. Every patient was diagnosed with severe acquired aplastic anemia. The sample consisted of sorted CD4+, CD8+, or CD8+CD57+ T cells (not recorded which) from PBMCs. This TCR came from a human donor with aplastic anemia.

The CDR3 bases are TGTGCCAGCAGCCCCGGGACGTTGAACACCGGGGAGCTGTTTTTT. This codes for CASSPGTLNTGELFF. The gene calls are TRBV14 and TRBJ2-2; D possibly uses TRBD1 or TRBD2 (5 bases each). Between the trimmed V and J ends, which lost 4 bases and 1 base, there was a span of 10 bases. The CDR3 has 15 amino acids. CDR1 is SGHDN and CDR2 is FVKESK in the germline V gene.